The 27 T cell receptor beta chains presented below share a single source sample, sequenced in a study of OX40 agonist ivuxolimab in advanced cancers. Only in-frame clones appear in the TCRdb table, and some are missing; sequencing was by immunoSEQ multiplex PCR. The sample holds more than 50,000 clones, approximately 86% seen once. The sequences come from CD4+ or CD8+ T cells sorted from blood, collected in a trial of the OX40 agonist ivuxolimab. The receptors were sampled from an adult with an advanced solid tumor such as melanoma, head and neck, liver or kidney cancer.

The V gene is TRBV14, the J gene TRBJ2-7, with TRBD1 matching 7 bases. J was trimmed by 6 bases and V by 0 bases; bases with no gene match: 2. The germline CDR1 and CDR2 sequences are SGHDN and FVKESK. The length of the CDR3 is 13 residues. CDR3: CASSQEQGSEQYF. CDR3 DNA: TGTGCCAGCAGCCAAGAACAGGGGAGCGAGCAGTACTTC.

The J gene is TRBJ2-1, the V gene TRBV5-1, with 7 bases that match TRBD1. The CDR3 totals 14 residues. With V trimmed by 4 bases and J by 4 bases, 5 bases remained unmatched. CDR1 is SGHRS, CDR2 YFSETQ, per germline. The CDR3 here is CASSLGDSYNEQFF. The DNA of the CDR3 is TGCGCCAGCAGCCTAGGGGACAGTTACAATGAGCAGTTCTTC. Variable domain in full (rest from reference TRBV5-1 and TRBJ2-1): KAGVTQTPRYLIKTRGQQVTLSCSPISGHRSVSWYQQTPGQGLQFLFEYFSETQRNKGNFPGRFSGRQFSNSRSEMNVSTLELGDSALYLCASSLGDSYNEQFFGPGTRLTVL.

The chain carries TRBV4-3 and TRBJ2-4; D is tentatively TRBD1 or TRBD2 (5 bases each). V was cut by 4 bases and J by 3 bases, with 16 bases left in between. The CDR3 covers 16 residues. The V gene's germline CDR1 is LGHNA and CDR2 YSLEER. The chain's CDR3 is CASSPRASEGKNIQYF. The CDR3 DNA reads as TGCGCCAGCAGCCCCAGGGCATCCGAGGGCAAAAACATTCAGTACTTC.

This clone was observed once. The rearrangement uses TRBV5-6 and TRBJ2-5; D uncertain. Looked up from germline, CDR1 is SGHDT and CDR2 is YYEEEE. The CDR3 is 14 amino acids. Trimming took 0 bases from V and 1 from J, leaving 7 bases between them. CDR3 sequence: CASSLGVIQETQYF. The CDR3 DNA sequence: TGTGCCAGCAGCTTGGGGGTGATCCAAGAGACCCAGTACTTC.

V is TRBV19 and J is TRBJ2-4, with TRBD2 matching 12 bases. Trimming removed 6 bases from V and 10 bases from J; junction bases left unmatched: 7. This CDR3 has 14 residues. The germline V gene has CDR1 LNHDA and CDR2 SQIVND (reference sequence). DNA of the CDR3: TGTGCCAGTAGCCCGGGACTAGCGGGTCTTATTCAGTACTTC. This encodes CASSPGLAGLIQYF.

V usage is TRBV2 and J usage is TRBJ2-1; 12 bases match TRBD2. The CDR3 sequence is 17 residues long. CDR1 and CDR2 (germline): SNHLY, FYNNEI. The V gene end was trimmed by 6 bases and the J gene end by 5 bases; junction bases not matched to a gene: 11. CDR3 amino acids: CASSVRLAGAENNEQFF. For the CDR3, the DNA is TGTGCCAGCAGCGTTCGACTAGCGGGGGCCGAAAACAATGAGCAGTTCTTC. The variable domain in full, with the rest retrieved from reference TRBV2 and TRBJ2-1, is EPEVTQTPSHQVTQMGQEVILRCVPISNHLYFYWYRQILGQKVEFLVSFYNNEISEKSEIFDDQFSVERPDGSNFTLKIRSTKLEDSAMYFCASSVRLAGAENNEQFFGPGTRLTVL.

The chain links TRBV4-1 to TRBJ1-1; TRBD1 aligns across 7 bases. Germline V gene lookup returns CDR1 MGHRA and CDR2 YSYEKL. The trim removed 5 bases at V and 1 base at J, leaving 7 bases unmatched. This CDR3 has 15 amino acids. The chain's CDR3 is CASSRGQARNTEAFF. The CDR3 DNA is TGCGCCAGCAGCAGGGGGCAAGCCCGGAACACTGAAGCTTTCTTT.

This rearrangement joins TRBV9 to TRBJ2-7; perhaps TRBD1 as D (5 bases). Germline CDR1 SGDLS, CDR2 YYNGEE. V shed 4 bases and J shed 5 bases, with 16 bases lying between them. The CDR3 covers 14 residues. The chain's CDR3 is CASSNRAGMDEQYF. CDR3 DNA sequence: TGTGCCAGCAGCAACCGGGCAGGGATGGACGAGCAGTACTTC.

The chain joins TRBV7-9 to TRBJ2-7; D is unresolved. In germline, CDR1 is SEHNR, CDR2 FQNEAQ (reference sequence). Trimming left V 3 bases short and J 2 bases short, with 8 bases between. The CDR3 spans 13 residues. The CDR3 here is CASSLGITYEQYF. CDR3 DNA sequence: TGTGCCAGCAGCTTGGGCATAACCTACGAGCAGTACTTC.

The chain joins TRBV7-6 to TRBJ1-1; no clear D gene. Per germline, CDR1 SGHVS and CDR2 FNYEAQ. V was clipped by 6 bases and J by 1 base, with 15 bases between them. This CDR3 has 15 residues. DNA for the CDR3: TGTGCCAGCAGTCAAGAAGTGGAGGGGAACACTGAAGCTTTCTTT. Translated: CASSQEVEGNTEAFF.

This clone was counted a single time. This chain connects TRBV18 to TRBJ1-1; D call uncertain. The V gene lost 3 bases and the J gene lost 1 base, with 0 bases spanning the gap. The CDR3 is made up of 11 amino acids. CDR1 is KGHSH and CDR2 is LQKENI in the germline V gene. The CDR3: CASSPNTEAFF. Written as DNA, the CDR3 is TGTGCCAGCTCACCGAACACTGAAGCTTTCTTT.

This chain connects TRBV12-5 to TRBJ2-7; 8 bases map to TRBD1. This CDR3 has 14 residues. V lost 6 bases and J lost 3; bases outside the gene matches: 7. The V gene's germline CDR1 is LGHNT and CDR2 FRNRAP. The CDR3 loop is CASGRLDRVYEQYF. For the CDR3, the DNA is TGTGCTAGTGGCCGTCTGGACAGGGTCTACGAGCAGTACTTC.

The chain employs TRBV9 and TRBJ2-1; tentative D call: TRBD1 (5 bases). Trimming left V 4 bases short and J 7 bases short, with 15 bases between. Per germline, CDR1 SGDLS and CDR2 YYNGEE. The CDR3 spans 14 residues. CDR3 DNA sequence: TGTGCCAGCAGCCCCCCGGCAGGGTGGAATGAGCAGTTCTTC. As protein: CASSPPAGWNEQFF.

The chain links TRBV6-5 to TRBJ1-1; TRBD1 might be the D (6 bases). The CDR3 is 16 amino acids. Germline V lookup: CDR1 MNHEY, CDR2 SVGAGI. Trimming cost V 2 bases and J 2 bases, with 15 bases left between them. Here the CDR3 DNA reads TGTGCCAGCAGTTACGCGCAGGGGTTAGGAAACACTGAAGCTTTCTTT. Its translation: CASSYAQGLGNTEAFF.

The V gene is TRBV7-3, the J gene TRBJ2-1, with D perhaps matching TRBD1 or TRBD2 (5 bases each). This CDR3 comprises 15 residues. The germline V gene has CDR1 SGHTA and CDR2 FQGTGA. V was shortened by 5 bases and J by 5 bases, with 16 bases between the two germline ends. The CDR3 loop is CASSPTGTVDNEQFF. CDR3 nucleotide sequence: TGTGCCAGCAGCCCTACCGGGACGGTGGACAATGAGCAGTTCTTC.

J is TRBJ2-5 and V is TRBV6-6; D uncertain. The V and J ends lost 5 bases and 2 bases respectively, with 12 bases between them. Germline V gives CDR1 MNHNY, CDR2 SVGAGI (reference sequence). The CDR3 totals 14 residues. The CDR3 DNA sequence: TGTGCCAGCAGTCCAATCGGTGGGCAAGAGACCCAGTACTTC. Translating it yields CASSPIGGQETQYF.

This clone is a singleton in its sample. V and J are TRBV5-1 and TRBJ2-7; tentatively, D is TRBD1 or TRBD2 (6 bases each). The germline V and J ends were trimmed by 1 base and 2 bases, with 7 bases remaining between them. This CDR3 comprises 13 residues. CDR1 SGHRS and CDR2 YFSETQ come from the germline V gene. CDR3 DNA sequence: TGCGCCAGCAGCTTGAGGGGGGCCTACGAGCAGTACTTC. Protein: CASSLRGAYEQYF.

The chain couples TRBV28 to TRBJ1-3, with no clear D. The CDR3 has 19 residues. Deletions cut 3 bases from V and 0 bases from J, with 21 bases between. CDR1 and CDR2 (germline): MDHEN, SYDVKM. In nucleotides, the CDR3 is TGTGCCAGCAGTTTCCTTGGCCCCTCCACTCGAAGCTCTGGAAACACCATATATTTT. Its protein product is CASSFLGPSTRSSGNTIYF.

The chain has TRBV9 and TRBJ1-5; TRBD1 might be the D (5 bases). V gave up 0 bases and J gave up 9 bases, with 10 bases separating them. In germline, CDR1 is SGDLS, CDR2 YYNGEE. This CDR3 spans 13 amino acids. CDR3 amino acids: CASSVEPQGPQHF. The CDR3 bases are TGTGCCAGCAGCGTAGAACCCCAGGGGCCCCAGCATTTT.

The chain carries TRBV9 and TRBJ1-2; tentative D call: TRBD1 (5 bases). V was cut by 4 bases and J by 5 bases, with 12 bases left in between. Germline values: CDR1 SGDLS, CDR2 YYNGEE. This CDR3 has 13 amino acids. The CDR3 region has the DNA TGTGCCAGCAGCTTCTCAGGGTTTTATGGCTACACCTTC. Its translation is CASSFSGFYGYTF.

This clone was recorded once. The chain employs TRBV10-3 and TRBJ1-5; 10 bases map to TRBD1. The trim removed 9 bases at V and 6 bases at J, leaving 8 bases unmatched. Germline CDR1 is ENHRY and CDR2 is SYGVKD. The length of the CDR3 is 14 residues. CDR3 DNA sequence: TGTGCCATGGGGACAGGGGACGATGGTCAGCCCCAGCATTTT. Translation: CAMGTGDDGQPQHF.

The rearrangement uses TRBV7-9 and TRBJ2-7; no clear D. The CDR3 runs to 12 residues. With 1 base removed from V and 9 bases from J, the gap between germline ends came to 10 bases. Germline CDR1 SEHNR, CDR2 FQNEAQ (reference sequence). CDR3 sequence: CASSLGTPWQYF. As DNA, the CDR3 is TGTGCCAGCAGCTTAGGGACCCCTTGGCAGTACTTC.

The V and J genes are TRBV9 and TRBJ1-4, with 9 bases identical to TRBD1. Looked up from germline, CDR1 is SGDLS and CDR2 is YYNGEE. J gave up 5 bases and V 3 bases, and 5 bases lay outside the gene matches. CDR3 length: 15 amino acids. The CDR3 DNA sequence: TGTGCCAGCAGCGCGGACAGGGGAACGAATGAAAAACTGTTTTTT. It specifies CASSADRGTNEKLFF.

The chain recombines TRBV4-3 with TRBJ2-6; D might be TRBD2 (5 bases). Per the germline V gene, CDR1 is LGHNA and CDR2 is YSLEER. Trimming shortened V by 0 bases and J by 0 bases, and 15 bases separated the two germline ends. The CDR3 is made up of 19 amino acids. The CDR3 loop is CASSQDDWTAGSGANVLTF. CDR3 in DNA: TGCGCCAGCAGCCAAGATGATTGGACGGCGGGCTCTGGGGCCAACGTCCTGACTTTC.

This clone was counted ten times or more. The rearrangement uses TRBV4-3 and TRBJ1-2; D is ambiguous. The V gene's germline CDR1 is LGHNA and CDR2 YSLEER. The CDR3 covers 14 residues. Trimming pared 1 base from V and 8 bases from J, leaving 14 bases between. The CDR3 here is CASSQGPGDVGYTF. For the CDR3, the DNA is TGCGCCAGCAGCCAAGGTCCAGGCGATGTGGGCTACACCTTC.

This chain's CDR3 is CASSEGQGTPLEQYF. Written as DNA, the CDR3 is TGTGCCAGCAGTGAAGGACAGGGGACTCCGCTCGAGCAGTACTTC. The rearrangement uses TRBV6-1 and TRBJ2-7; TRBD1 matches at 8 bases. Germline lookup yields CDR1 MNHNS and CDR2 SASEGT. V lost 1 base, J lost 6 bases, and 8 bases stayed unmatched. The CDR3 consists of 15 residues.

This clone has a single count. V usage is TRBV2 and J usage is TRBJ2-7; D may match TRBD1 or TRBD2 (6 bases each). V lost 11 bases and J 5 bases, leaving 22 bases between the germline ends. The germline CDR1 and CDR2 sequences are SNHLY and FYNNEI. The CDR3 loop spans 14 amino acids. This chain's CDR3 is CAGGHGVTGNEQYF. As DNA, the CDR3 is TGTGCCGGGGGGCACGGGGTGACGGGCAACGAGCAGTACTTC.